This is a list of T cell receptor beta chains from one sample in a study of cytomegalovirus exposure and HLA in healthy donors. Profiling relied on immunoSEQ multiplex PCR, and the TCRdb table lists in-frame clones only, not all of them. The sample records 150,000 to 200,000 clones, around 81% being singletons. Sequencing used PBMCs. These receptors came from a woman under 40 in good health and CMV-seronegative. Each CDR3 is given with its conserved first and last residue. The order of the fields is J gene, clone size, V gene, D gene, CDR3 protein, CDR3 DNA. A D gene is named only where the DNA matches it firmly. Clone size is stated in some rows and not others, as once, few, many or a class when expanded.

j_gene: TRBJ2-1
abundance: once
v_gene: TRBV7-6
d_gene: TRBD2
CDR3aa: CASSPWTSGNEQFF
CDR3nt: TGTGCCAGCAGCCCATGGACTAGCGGCAATGAGCAGTTCTTC

j_gene: TRBJ2-5
abundance: NA
v_gene: TRBV9
d_gene: NA
CDR3aa: CASNPGRGGDQETQYF
CDR3nt: TGTGCCAGCAACCCTGGGAGGGGGGGAGACCAAGAGACCCAGTACTTC

j_gene: TRBJ2-1
abundance: NA
v_gene: TRBV19
d_gene: NA
CDR3aa: CASSIQGIDEQFF
CDR3nt: TGTGCCAGTAGTATACAGGGTATCGATGAGCAGTTCTTC

j_gene: TRBJ2-1
abundance: NA
v_gene: TRBV7-2
d_gene: TRBD2
CDR3aa: CASRGQGTSGRGEYNEQFF
CDR3nt: TGTGCCAGCAGGGGGCAGGGGACTAGCGGGAGGGGTGAGTACAATGAGCAGTTCTTC

j_gene: TRBJ2-7
abundance: once
v_gene: TRBV7-2
d_gene: NA
CDR3aa: CASSPHAHEQYF
CDR3nt: TGTGCCAGCAGCCCACATGCCCACGAGCAGTACTTC

j_gene: TRBJ2-5
abundance: NA
v_gene: TRBV5-4
d_gene: TRBD1
CDR3aa: CASSAGTGATPETQYF
CDR3nt: TGTGCCAGCAGCGCCGGGACAGGGGCCACCCCGGAGACCCAGTACTTC

j_gene: TRBJ1-1
abundance: NA
v_gene: TRBV5-4
d_gene: TRBD1
CDR3aa: CASSRTGMGAFF
CDR3nt: TGTGCCAGCAGCCGGACAGGGATGGGGGCTTTCTTT

j_gene: TRBJ2-4
abundance: once
v_gene: TRBV7-2
d_gene: TRBD2
CDR3aa: CASSLGRGSVAKNSQYF
CDR3nt: TGTGCCAGCAGCTTAGGTCGCGGGAGCGTAGCCAAAAACAGTCAGTACTTC

j_gene: TRBJ2-1
abundance: NA
v_gene: TRBV21-1
d_gene: NA
CDR3aa: CASSKAVGTGEHNEQFF
CDR3nt: TGTGCCAGCAGCAAAGCGGTAGGGACAGGGGAGCACAATGAGCAGTTCTTC

j_gene: TRBJ2-3
abundance: NA
v_gene: TRBV28
d_gene: TRBD2
CDR3aa: CASSFLPGGTDTQYF
CDR3nt: TGTGCCAGCAGTTTTCTCCCGGGGGGAACAGATACGCAGTATTTT

j_gene: TRBJ2-5
abundance: once
v_gene: TRBV9
d_gene: TRBD1
CDR3aa: CASSATGGQQETQYF
CDR3nt: TGTGCCAGCAGCGCGACAGGGGGCCAGCAAGAGACCCAGTACTTC

j_gene: TRBJ2-3
abundance: NA
v_gene: TRBV4-1
d_gene: TRBD2
CDR3aa: CASSQRPLAGGSTDTQYF
CDR3nt: TGCGCCAGCAGCCAACGACCACTAGCGGGGGGGAGCACAGATACGCAGTATTTT

j_gene: TRBJ2-1
abundance: NA
v_gene: TRBV5-5
d_gene: NA
CDR3aa: CASSLSSEQFF
CDR3nt: TGTGCCAGCAGCTTGTCGAGTGAGCAGTTCTTC

j_gene: TRBJ2-1
abundance: few
v_gene: TRBV11-2
d_gene: NA
CDR3aa: CASSLRGGLVGFDEQFF
CDR3nt: TGTGCCAGCAGCTTAAGAGGAGGGCTAGTTGGCTTCGATGAGCAGTTCTTC

j_gene: TRBJ1-1
abundance: NA
v_gene: TRBV7-2
d_gene: TRBD1
CDR3aa: CASSLQGTGTNTEAFF
CDR3nt: TGTGCCAGCAGCTTACAGGGGACAGGGACTAACACTGAAGCTTTCTTT

j_gene: TRBJ2-2
abundance: NA
v_gene: TRBV5-4
d_gene: TRBD2
CDR3aa: CASRRLAGDTGELFF
CDR3nt: TGTGCCAGCAGGAGACTAGCGGGAGACACCGGGGAGCTGTTTTTT

j_gene: TRBJ2-7
abundance: NA
v_gene: TRBV13
d_gene: TRBD1
CDR3aa: CASSFQGGRYEQYF
CDR3nt: TGTGCCAGCAGCTTTCAAGGGGGCCGGTACGAGCAGTACTTC

j_gene: TRBJ2-7
abundance: NA
v_gene: TRBV1
d_gene: NA
CDR3aa: CTSSDRNRGVSYEQYF
CDR3nt: TGCACCAGCAGCGACCGGAACAGGGGCGTCTCCTACGAGCAGTACTTC

j_gene: TRBJ2-7
abundance: NA
v_gene: TRBV5-1
d_gene: TRBD2
CDR3aa: CASSLRQGRTSGGPSYEQYF
CDR3nt: TGCGCCAGCAGCTTGCGCCAGGGGCGGACTAGCGGGGGCCCTTCCTACGAGCAGTACTTC

j_gene: TRBJ1-2
abundance: few
v_gene: TRBV4-3
d_gene: NA
CDR3aa: CASSPQARGYGYTF
CDR3nt: TGCGCCAGCAGCCCCCAGGCTCGGGGCTATGGCTACACCTTC